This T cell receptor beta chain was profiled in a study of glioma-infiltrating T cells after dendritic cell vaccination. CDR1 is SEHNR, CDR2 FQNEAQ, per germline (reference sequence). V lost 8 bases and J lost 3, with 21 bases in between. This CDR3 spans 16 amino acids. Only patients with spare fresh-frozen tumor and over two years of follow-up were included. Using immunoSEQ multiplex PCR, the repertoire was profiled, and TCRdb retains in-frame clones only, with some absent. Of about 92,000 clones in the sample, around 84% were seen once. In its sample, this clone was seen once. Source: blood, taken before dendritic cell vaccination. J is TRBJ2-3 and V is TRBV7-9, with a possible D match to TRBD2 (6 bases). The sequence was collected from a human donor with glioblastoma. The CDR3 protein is CASPPRAREVTDTQYF. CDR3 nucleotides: TGTGCCAGCCCCCCGCGGGCCAGGGAGGTGACAGATACGCAGTATTTT.